Below, 2 T cell receptor beta chains from the same sample are listed, as sequenced in a study of molecular identifiers for immune sequencing clone quantification. TCRdb fed the PCR reads into MiXCR, producing one record per CDR3 protein. The sample yields more than 250,000 distinct CDR3 sequences, about a fifth seen once. Specimen: naive CD8+ T cells from blood, with Jurkat cell RNA spiked in. Subset of the sample: FACS-sorted CD8+CD4-CCR7+CD45RA+ naive T cells. The receptors shown here come from a human donor in good health. Some libraries in this study had Jurkat cell RNA spiked in.

This clonotype was seen ten or more times. The gene calls are TRBV14 and TRBJ2-7; TRBD1 matches at 8 bases. CDR3 length: 18 residues. CDR1 and CDR2 (germline): SGHDN, FVKESK. Trimming removed 3 bases from V and 7 bases from J; junction bases left unmatched: 20. The CDR3: CASSHARPSGQDTWEQYF. CDR3 DNA sequence: TGTGCCAGCAGCCACGCCAGACCTTCGGGACAGGATACCTGGGAGCAGTACTTC. The full variable domain, its missing parts supplied by reference TRBV14 and TRBJ2-7, is EAGVTQFPSHSVIEKGQTVTLRCDPISGHDNLYWYRRVMGKEIKFLLHFVKESKQDESGMPNNRFLAERTGGTYSTLKVQPAELEDSGVYFCASSHARPSGQDTWEQYFGPGTRLTVT.

CDR3 coding DNA: TGTGCCAGCAGTTCTAGTCCCGGGACATACAATGAGCAGTTCTTC. This translates into CASSSSPGTYNEQFF. This rearrangement joins TRBV12-3 or TRBV12-4 to TRBJ2-1; D possibly corresponds to TRBD1 (6 bases). V was pared by 4 bases and J by 4 bases, with 14 bases between. This CDR3 comprises 15 residues.